The 7 T cell receptor beta chains below come from one sample, sequenced in a study of T cell repertoires in cytomegalovirus infection. A single record per CDR3 protein comes from TCRdb applying MiXCR to the reads. The repertoire holds around 360,000 distinct CDR3 sequences, around a third seen once, with roughly 14% in the top ten. Antigen specificity for these receptors is unknown. This material consisted of cultured PBMCs, taken from culture after CMV antigen stimulation. The receptors stem from a human donor in good health (CMV status not recorded). Some clones in this sample may be carry-over from other donors' samples.

The J gene is TRBJ2-2, the V gene TRBV20-1; possible D gene TRBD2, 5 bases. Trimming removed 1 base at V and 6 bases at J, with 18 bases between. Germline CDR1 and CDR2: DFQATT and SNEGSKA (reference sequence). The CDR3 runs to 16 residues. CDR3 amino acids: CSARVGGAERSGELFF. CDR3 nucleotide sequence: TGCAGTGCTAGAGTCGGAGGCGCGGAGAGGTCCGGGGAGCTGTTTTTT.

This clonotype appeared a single time. The chain couples TRBV20-1 to TRBJ2-5; 7 bases line up with TRBD2. CDR3 length: 15 amino acids. Trimming took 3 bases from V and 3 from J; bases not matched to a gene: 10. Per the germline V gene, CDR1 is DFQATT and CDR2 is SNEGSKA (reference sequence). The CDR3 sequence is CSASKSAGVEETQYF. The CDR3, as DNA: TGCAGTGCTAGTAAATCTGCGGGAGTGGAAGAGACCCAGTACTTC.

The V gene is TRBV7-9, the J gene TRBJ1-5; the match to TRBD1 covers 7 bases. From germline, CDR1 is SEHNR and CDR2 FQNEAQ (reference sequence). Trimming removed 5 bases from V and 3 bases from J; junction bases left unmatched: 4. The CDR3 contains 14 residues. CDR3 loop: CASSRGQANQPQHF. CDR3 sequence (DNA): TGTGCCAGCAGCCGTGGACAGGCCAATCAGCCCCAGCATTTT.

V and J are TRBV6-5 and TRBJ2-1, with D perhaps given as TRBD1 or TRBD2 (5 bases each). CDR1 and CDR2 (germline): MNHEY, SVGAGI. Trimming pared 6 bases from V and 4 bases from J, leaving 10 bases between. The CDR3 has 13 residues. In DNA, the CDR3 is TGTGCCAGCAGGGGGGACGGGTACAATGAGCAGTTCTTC. Its translation: CASRGDGYNEQFF.

This clonotype showed up just a few times. The chain is built from TRBV7-2 and TRBJ2-3, with 8 bases lining up with TRBD2. Germline V CDR1 and CDR2: SGHTA, FQGNSA. V shed 3 bases, J shed 6 bases, and the junction held 5 bases outside the gene matches. This CDR3 region has 14 residues. The CDR3 sequence: CASSFSGAGDTQYF. The CDR3, as DNA: TGTGCCAGCAGCTTTAGCGGGGCCGGGGATACGCAGTATTTT.

This clonotype was recorded a few times. The chain recombines TRBV7-6 with TRBJ2-1, with 9 bases fitting TRBD1. V lost 1 base and J lost 7; bases outside the gene matches: 5. This CDR3 is 15 amino acids long. CDR1 SGHVS and CDR2 FNYEAQ come from the germline V gene. CDR3 residues: CASSLDTGQGNEQFF. In DNA, the CDR3 is TGTGCCAGCAGCTTAGATACGGGACAGGGTAATGAGCAGTTCTTC. The whole variable domain, filled in from reference TRBV7-6 and TRBJ2-1, reads GAGVSQSPRYKVTKRGQDVALRCDPISGHVSLYWYRQALGQGPEFLTYFNYEAQQDKSGLPNDRFSAERPEGSISTLTIQRTEQRDSAMYRCASSLDTGQGNEQFFGPGTRLTVL.

This clonotype has just a few counts. V usage is TRBV19 and J usage is TRBJ1-1; D gene unclear. Germline assignment: CDR1 LNHDA and CDR2 SQIVND (reference sequence). This CDR3 is 16 amino acids long. The V end lost 1 base, the J end lost 0 bases, and 12 bases lay between the germline ends. This CDR3 is CASSIGRRHMNTEAFF. The DNA for the CDR3 is TGTGCCAGTAGTATAGGCAGGAGACATATGAACACTGAAGCTTTCTTT.